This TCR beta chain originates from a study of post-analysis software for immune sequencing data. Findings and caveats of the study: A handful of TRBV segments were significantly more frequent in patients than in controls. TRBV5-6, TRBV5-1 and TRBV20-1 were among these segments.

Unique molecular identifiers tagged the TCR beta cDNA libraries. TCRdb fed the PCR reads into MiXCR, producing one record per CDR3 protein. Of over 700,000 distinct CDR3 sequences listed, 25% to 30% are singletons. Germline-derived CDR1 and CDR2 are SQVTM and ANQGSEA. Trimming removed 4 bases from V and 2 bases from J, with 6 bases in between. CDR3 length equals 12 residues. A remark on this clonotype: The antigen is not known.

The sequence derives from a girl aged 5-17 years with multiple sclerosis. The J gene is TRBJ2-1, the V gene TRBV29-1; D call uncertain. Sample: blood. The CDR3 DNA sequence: TGCAGCGTTGGAGCTCCCTACAATGAGCAGTTCTTC. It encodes CSVGAPYNEQFF.